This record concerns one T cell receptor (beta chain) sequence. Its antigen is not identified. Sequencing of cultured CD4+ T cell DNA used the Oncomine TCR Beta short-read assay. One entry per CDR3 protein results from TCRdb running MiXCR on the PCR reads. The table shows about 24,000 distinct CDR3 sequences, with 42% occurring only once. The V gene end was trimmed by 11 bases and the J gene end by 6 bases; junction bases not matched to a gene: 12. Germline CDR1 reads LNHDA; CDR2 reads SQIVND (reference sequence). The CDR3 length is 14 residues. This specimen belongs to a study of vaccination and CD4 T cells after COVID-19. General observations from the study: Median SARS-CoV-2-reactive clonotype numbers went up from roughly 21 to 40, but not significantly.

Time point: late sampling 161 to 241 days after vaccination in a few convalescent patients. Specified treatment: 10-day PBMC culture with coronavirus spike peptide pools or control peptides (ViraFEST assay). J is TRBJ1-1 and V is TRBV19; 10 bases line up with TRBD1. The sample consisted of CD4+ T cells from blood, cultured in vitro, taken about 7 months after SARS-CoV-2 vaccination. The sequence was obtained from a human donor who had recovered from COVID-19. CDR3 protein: CAQETGGSNSEAFF. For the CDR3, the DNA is TGTGCCCAGGAGACAGGGGGCTCCAACTCTGAAGCTTTCTTT.